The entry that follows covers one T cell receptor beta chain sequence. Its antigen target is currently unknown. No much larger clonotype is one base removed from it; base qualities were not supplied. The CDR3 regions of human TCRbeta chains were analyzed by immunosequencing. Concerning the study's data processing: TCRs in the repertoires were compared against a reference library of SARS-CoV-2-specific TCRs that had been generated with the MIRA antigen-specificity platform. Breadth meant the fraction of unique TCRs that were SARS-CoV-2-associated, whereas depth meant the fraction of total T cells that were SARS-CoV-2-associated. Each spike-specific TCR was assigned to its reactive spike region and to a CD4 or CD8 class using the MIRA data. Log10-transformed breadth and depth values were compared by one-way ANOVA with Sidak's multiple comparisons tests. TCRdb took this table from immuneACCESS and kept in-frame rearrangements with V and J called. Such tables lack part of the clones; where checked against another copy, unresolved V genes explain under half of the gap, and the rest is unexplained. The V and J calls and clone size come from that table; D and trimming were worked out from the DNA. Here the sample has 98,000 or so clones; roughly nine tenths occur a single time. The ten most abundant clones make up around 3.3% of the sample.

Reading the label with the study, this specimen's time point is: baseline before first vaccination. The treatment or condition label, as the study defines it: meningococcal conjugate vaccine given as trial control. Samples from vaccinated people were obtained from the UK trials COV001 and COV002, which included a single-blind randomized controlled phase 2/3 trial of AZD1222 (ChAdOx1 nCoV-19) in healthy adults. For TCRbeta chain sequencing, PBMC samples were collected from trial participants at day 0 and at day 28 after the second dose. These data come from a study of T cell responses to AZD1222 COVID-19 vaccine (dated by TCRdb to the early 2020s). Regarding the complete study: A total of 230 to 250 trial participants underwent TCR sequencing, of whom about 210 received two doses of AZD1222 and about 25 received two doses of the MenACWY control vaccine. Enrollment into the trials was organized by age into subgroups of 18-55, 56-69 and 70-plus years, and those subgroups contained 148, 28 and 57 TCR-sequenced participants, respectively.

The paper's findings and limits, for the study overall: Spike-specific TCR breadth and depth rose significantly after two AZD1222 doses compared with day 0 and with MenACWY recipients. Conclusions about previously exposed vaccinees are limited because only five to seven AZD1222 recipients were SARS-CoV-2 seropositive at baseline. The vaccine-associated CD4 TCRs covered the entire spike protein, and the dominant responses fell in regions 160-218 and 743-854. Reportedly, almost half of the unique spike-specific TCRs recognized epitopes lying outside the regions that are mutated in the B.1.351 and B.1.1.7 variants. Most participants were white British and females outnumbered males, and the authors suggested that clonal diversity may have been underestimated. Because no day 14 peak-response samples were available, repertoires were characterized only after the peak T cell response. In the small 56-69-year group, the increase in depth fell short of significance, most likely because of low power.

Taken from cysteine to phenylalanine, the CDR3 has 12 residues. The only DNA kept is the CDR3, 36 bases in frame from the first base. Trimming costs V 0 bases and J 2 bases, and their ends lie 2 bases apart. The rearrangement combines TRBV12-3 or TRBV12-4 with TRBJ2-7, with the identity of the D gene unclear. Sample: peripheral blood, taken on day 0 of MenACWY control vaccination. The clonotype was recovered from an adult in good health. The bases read TGTGCCAGCAGTTTAGCTACCTACGAGCAGTACTTC. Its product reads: CASSLATYEQYF.